This T cell receptor (beta chain) stems from a study of shared clonotypes between healthy human individuals. Remarks on this clone: Other DNA sequences within the sample encode an identical CDR3.

Clones were sequenced by immunoSEQ multiplex PCR, and TCRdb holds only the in-frame ones, with some missing. The sample contains around 1.6 million clones, under 99% of which appear only once. Unmatched junction bases numbered 5, after V lost 3 bases and J lost 5 bases. The CDR3 is made up of 14 amino acids. Germline V gene lookup returns CDR1 SGHNT and CDR2 YYREEE (reference sequence). Sequencing was performed on naive CD4+ T cells sorted from blood. Subset reported: CD45RA+ positively selected. V is TRBV5-4 and J is TRBJ2-7; 10 nucleotides agree with TRBD1. The TCR originated in a man younger than 40 in good health. The DNA for the CDR3 is TGTGCCAGCAGCTCGGGACAGGGGAGGAACGAGCAGTACTTC. Translated, it gives CASSSGQGRNEQYF.